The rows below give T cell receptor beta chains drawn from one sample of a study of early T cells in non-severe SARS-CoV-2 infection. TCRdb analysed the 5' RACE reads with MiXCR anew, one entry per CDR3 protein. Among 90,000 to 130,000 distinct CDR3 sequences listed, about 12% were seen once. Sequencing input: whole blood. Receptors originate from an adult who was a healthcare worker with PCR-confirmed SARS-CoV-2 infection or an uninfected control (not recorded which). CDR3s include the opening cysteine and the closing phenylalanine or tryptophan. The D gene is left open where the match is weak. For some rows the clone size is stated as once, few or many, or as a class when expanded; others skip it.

TGTGCCAGCAGTTACTCAGGGTATGGTCAGCCCCAGCATTTT,CASSYSGYGQPQHF,TRBV6-5,TRBJ1-5,NA,NA
TGTGCCAGCAGCCAAAACACCTACACAGATACGCAGTATTTT,CASSQNTYTDTQYF,TRBV3-1,TRBJ2-3,NA,NA
TGTGCCAGCAGTTACTTAGACATACAAGAGACCCAGTACTTC,CASSYLDIQETQYF,TRBV6-5,TRBJ2-5,NA,many
TGTGCCAGCAGCTTGGCTCCCGACCCTGAAGCTTTCTTT,CASSLAPDPEAFF,TRBV5-5,TRBJ1-1,NA,few
TGTGCCAGCAGCCTGAGGGAGGGCCTTCCCCAAGAGACCCAGTACTTC,CASSLREGLPQETQYF,TRBV7-3,TRBJ2-5,TRBD2,few
TGTGCCATCAGTGATCCTGGACCGTCCGGTACCTATGGCTACACCTTC,CAISDPGPSGTYGYTF,TRBV10-3,TRBJ1-2,NA,few
TGTGCCAGCAGCCCTCCCAGGGATGGCTACACCTTC,CASSPPRDGYTF,TRBV7-9,TRBJ1-2,NA,many
TGTGCTAGTGGTACCCAGGGGAGACTCAATGAGCAGTTCTTC,CASGTQGRLNEQFF,TRBV12-5,TRBJ2-1,NA,many
TGCGCCAGCAGCCACCCGACCGCGGTAGCCTCTGGAAACACCATATATTTT,CASSHPTAVASGNTIYF,TRBV4-1,TRBJ1-3,NA,few
TGTGCCAGCAGTTCCTACAGGTTTCCGGCCGAGCAGTACTTC,CASSSYRFPAEQYF,TRBV12-3/TRBV12-4,TRBJ2-7,NA,NA
TGTGCCAGCAGCTTACGCCGGATCTACGAGCAGTACTTC,CASSLRRIYEQYF,TRBV7-2,TRBJ2-7,NA,few
TGTGCCAGTAGTCAGGATCTATCTAACTATGGCTACACCTTC,CASSQDLSNYGYTF,TRBV19,TRBJ1-2,NA,many
TGTGCCAGCAAAGGGTACGACACTGAAGCTTTCTTT,CASKGYDTEAFF,TRBV9,TRBJ1-1,NA,NA
TGCGCCAGCAGCGCCACAGGGGAAAACACTGAAGCTTTCTTT,CASSATGENTEAFF,TRBV5-1,TRBJ1-1,TRBD1,few
TGTGCCAGCAGCCATCCCATGGGGGGAGGTTCCCACGAGCAGTACTTC,CASSHPMGGGSHEQYF,TRBV14,TRBJ2-7,NA,NA
TGTGCCAGCAGTTTCTCGACTCAGCGGGATGGCTACACCTTC,CASSFSTQRDGYTF,TRBV6-5,TRBJ1-2,NA,NA
TGTGCCAGCAGCCAGACAGGGGAAAATTCACCCCTCCACTTT,CASSQTGENSPLHF,TRBV11-2,TRBJ1-6,TRBD1,many
TGTGCCAGCTCACCACGAAGGGGAAGAGAGGATGAGCAGTTCTTC,CASSPRRGREDEQFF,TRBV18,TRBJ2-1,NA,few
TGCAGTGCCCAGGGTAGGATCAATCAGCCCCAGCATTTT,CSAQGRINQPQHF,TRBV20-1,TRBJ1-5,NA,many
TGTGCCAGCAGTGGACTCCTAGACGGGTCTGAGCTGTTTTTT,CASSGLLDGSELFF,TRBV6-1,TRBJ2-2,NA,NA
TGTGCCAGCAAGGCCCCGGCGGGAGGGACCGGGGAGCTGTTTTTT,CASKAPAGGTGELFF,TRBV21-1,TRBJ2-2,NA,NA
TGCAGTGCTGCCCGAGAGCAGTTCTTC,CSAAREQFF,TRBV20-1,TRBJ2-1,NA,many
TGCGCCAGCAGCTTGGGTCAGGTCTACGAGCAGTACTTC,CASSLGQVYEQYF,TRBV5-1,TRBJ2-7,NA,many
TGCAGCGTTGGTGGGACAGGGTTTTGGGCCGGGGAGCTGTTTTTT,CSVGGTGFWAGELFF,TRBV29-1,TRBJ2-2,TRBD1,few
TGCAGTGTTAAGGGCAGGGGGGTATACAATGAGCAGTTCTTC,CSVKGRGVYNEQFF,TRBV20-1,TRBJ2-1,NA,many
TGCAGTGCTAGAGTTTCGGCAGGGCTCCCTCTCGAGCAGTACTTC,CSARVSAGLPLEQYF,TRBV20-1,TRBJ2-7,NA,NA
TGTGCCAGCAGCCTAGGGACAGGGGCGAATTCACCCCTCCACTTT,CASSLGTGANSPLHF,TRBV14,TRBJ1-6,TRBD1,NA
TGTGCCAGCAGTTACCGACTAGGGTTCACGAATGAGCAGTTCTTC,CASSYRLGFTNEQFF,TRBV5-4,TRBJ2-1,NA,NA
TGTGCCAGCAGTTTCCTCACATCCCCCCGGGACCCCCTTGTGAGGTACAATGAGCAGTTCTTC,CASSFLTSPRDPLVRYNEQFF,TRBV27,TRBJ2-1,NA,many
TGTGCCACCAGCAGAGTGTCACAAGAGACCCAGTACTTC,CATSRVSQETQYF,TRBV15,TRBJ2-5,NA,many
TGTGCCAGCAGCTTATTCAGGGAGTTCTATAATTCACCCCTCCACTTT,CASSLFREFYNSPLHF,TRBV5-6,TRBJ1-6,NA,many
TGCAGCGTTGAAGATATGTATCGGAGGGAAAAACTGTTTTTT,CSVEDMYRREKLFF,TRBV29-1,TRBJ1-4,NA,few
TGCAGTGCTCGGGGGGTAAAAGAGACCCAGTACTTC,CSARGVKETQYF,TRBV20-1,TRBJ2-5,TRBD2,few
TGTGCCACCAAGCCGGGACAGGGGCCCAATCAGCCCCAGCATTTT,CATKPGQGPNQPQHF,TRBV27,TRBJ1-5,TRBD1,many
TGCAGCGTTGGGGGGGCCCAGTTCTTAAACACCGGGGAGCTGTTTTTT,CSVGGAQFLNTGELFF,TRBV29-1,TRBJ2-2,NA,few
TGTGCCAGTAGTATAGAACTAACCAGCTCCTACAATGAGCAGTTCTTC,CASSIELTSSYNEQFF,TRBV19,TRBJ2-1,NA,many
TGTGCCAGTACTAAGAGAGGCTCTAACCCGGACAATGAGCAGTTCTTC,CASTKRGSNPDNEQFF,TRBV19,TRBJ2-1,NA,NA
TGTGCCAGCAGTGAAGTTGGGACGTTCAATCAGCCCCAGCATTTT,CASSEVGTFNQPQHF,TRBV6-1,TRBJ1-5,NA,few
TGTGCCAGCAGTTTTGGGTCGTTTAAGACCCAGTACTTC,CASSFGSFKTQYF,TRBV27,TRBJ2-5,NA,many
TGTGCCAGCCAGCAGGGCTTCACCTCTGGAAACACCATATATTTT,CASQQGFTSGNTIYF,TRBV6-5,TRBJ1-3,NA,NA
TGTGCCTGGAGAGGAAGGGGCCCCGTGACAAAACTGTTTTTT,CAWRGRGPVTKLFF,TRBV30,TRBJ1-4,NA,many
TGCAGCGTTGTAGTGGGGGGCGACAGGGGGCTAGACGAGCAGTACTTC,CSVVVGGDRGLDEQYF,TRBV29-1,TRBJ2-7,TRBD1,few
TGTGCCAGCAGCTTGGCGGACAGGGGGCGAACTGAAGCTTTCTTT,CASSLADRGRTEAFF,TRBV5-4,TRBJ1-1,TRBD1,NA
TGTGCCAGCAGGACGGGTCGCTCAGGGTACAATGAGCAGTTCTTC,CASRTGRSGYNEQFF,TRBV7-8,TRBJ2-1,NA,NA
TGTGCCAGCAGTGCCTACCGGCTGGCTAGCGGGAGCGCAGATACGCAGTATTTT,CASSAYRLASGSADTQYF,TRBV6-1,TRBJ2-3,TRBD2,few
TGTGCCAGCAGTTATTTCTCCGACACTGAAGCTTTCTTT,CASSYFSDTEAFF,TRBV6-6,TRBJ1-1,NA,NA
TGCAGCGTTGCGGCAGGACTGAACACTGAAGCTTTCTTT,CSVAAGLNTEAFF,TRBV29-1,TRBJ1-1,NA,NA
TGTGCCAGCAGCTTAGAAGGGACAGGGGATCAGCCCCAGCATTTT,CASSLEGTGDQPQHF,TRBV7-2,TRBJ1-5,TRBD1,many
TGTGCCAGCTCACCGGGCTGGAGCAATCAGCCCCAGCATTTT,CASSPGWSNQPQHF,TRBV18,TRBJ1-5,NA,many
TGTGCCAGCAGTTTCCCCGGGACAGGGGACACCGGGGAGCTGTTTTTT,CASSFPGTGDTGELFF,TRBV12-3/TRBV12-4,TRBJ2-2,TRBD1,few
TGTGCCAGCAGCGTAGACGAGGGCAATGAGCAGTTCTTC,CASSVDEGNEQFF,TRBV9,TRBJ2-1,NA,NA